Given below is one T cell receptor (beta chain) in context. Its specificity is unknown. The assay used deep level. Tens of thousands of T cell genomes, or about 190 ng DNA, went into the sorted-subset replicate PCRs. Generated by immunoSEQ multiplex PCR, the TCRdb table keeps only in-frame clones and is missing some. The sample shows 2,500,000 or so clones, just under 95% of them seen only once. This sample is drawn from a study of shared clonotypes between healthy human individuals. General study results and limits: Sharing of clonotypes among donors was expected to vary with sequencing depth.

The germline V gene has CDR1 SEHNR and CDR2 FQNEAQ (reference sequence). The CDR3 covers 15 residues. Deletions cut 1 base from V and 3 bases from J, with 13 bases between. Sequences were obtained from naive CD4+ T cells from PBMCs. The subset here: CD45RA+ positively selected. The sequence came from a man between 18 and 35 years old in good health. Some clones in this sample may be carry-over from other donors' samples. This sequence joins TRBV7-9 and TRBJ2-7; weak D call: TRBD1 (5 bases). CDR3 DNA sequence: TGTGCCAGCAGCTTAGATTTCGGCAGGGACTACGAGCAGTACTTC. As protein: CASSLDFGRDYEQYF.